This T cell receptor (beta chain) was documented in a study of cytomegalovirus exposure and HLA in healthy donors listed by TCRdb under 2017. Concerning the study at large: An earlier analysis of roughly 500 of the donors reported 276 Gb of sequence data and 100 million to 130 million unique TCR beta sequences from around 200 million T cells. About 300 gigabases of sequencing data and approximately 85 million unique TCR sequences were included in an early release covering several hundred HLA-typed donors. Among the approximately 430 genotyped donors, about 83% belonged to the genetic ancestry cluster associated with self-reported Caucasian donors. The study was designed to test whether signatures of past pathogen exposure could be identified by cataloging public T cell receptors. The study used immunosequencing to profile the T cell repertoires of under 700 subjects and linked those repertoires to cytomegalovirus serostatus. Along with the roughly 700-subject first cohort, a separate validation cohort of over 90 different subjects was used. To predict cytomegalovirus infection status, the study brought together high-throughput TCR immunosequencing, statistical association of individual TCRs with disease status, and machine learning. To study patterns of TCR occurrence, a later analysis re-analyzed previously published TCR beta repertoires from 500 to 850 donors and added high-resolution HLA genotyping. In the later analysis, no new phenotypic data were used to find candidate immune exposures; instead, reliance was placed on TCR beta sequences and their occurrence across donors. To decide whether each TCR beta V gene segment behaved as functional or pseudogenic, an earlier analysis of fewer than 750 of the donors relied on high-throughput TCR beta sequencing. Donor age, sex, ethnicity and CMV serostatus were compiled alongside the repertoire data. In a later genetic analysis, genome-wide SNP genotypes for about three fifths of the 666 donors were used, and that subset was treated as a discovery cohort. All discovery cohort repertoires had been generated on a single sequencing platform. Both class I and class II loci were covered by HLA typing, at four-digit resolution. Typing coverage varied by locus: about 620-640 donors for A, B, C, DRB1 and DQB1; some 520 for DQA1; around 610 for DPA1; under 490 for DPB1. Five DR-DQ haplotypes were handled as single units for association and clustering, since linkage in the cohort was strong. Among over 350 genotyped donors of the cohort, an average of approximately 240,000 unique TCR beta nucleotide sequences were sequenced per donor, 15% to 20% of them non-productive. Study-wide conclusions, independent of this receptor: Assigning TCR associations to individual alleles was difficult when HLA alleles, especially DR and DQ, strongly co-occurred. The 87-base-pair reads could not distinguish some IMGT-functional V segments, including TRBV6-2 and TRBV6-3, so those segments were excluded. An earlier analysis of roughly 570 of the donors showed that most TCR beta V segments appeared in productive rearrangements either about 87% or about 30% of the time, which broadly matched IMGT annotations. While some public TCRs were present in many individuals, most TCR sequences turned up only very rarely across donors. In a later analysis, HLA-associated TCR beta chains were found to be more clonally expanded and to have lower generation probabilities than equally common non-associated chains. Linkage disequilibrium might explain the correlated functional status among segregating V segments, but an unknown experimental factor could not be excluded. According to the authors, the approach could potentially be generalized to other disease states and immunological phenotypes. The sequencing pipeline was judged likely to have produced a cluster of highly shared sequence variants as a technical artifact. According to a later analysis, most CMV-associated TCR beta chains appeared to be HLA-restricted, and the HLA associations seemed to be driven largely by CMV exposure. The classifier was reported to diagnose cytomegalovirus status with high specificity and sensitivity in both the original and validation cohorts. The cohort was sequenced for TCR beta chains only, and without alpha or paired-chain data the features that could be detected were limited. In the study, 150 to 200 TCR beta chains were listed as associated with cytomegalovirus. A later analysis associated about 17,000 TCR beta sequences with specific HLA alleles at a false discovery rate of 0.05. HLA typing was unavailable for some donors at each locus, so association tests used only the typed subset. A later genetic analysis reported fewer N-insertions in productive TCRs among donors in an Asian-associated ancestry cluster than the roughly 700-donor mean. Fewer than 20 rarely observed V segments, including chromosome 9 orphons, were excluded from the earlier analysis of a few hundred of the donors because counts were too low. Roughly uniform sequencing depth across donors was assumed in presence/absence analyses, although this assumption may not hold. In a later analysis, the rate of TCR association differed among HLA loci, with DRB1 alleles having the most associated TCRs and HLA-C alleles having the fewest. In a later genetic analysis, a missense DCLRE1C variant was associated with V-gene and J-gene trimming of TCR beta chains, and the association was replicated in an independent cohort. In vitro tests confirmed that a few of the cytomegalovirus-associated TCR beta chains recognize cytomegalovirus antigens. A further reported finding was that TCR beta sequences accurately predicted the HLA-A and HLA-B alleles for most subjects in the first cohort. For the cohort, immune exposure information was limited to CMV serostatus. According to a later analysis, parvovirus B19, influenza, CMV and Epstein-Barr virus appeared linked to several top co-occurrence clusters.

The cohort comprised several hundred healthy bone marrow donors. At the time of sampling, all cohort members were nominally healthy, though unrecorded immune exposures were likely present. The donor was CMV seropositive and was included in the group of 289 seropositive cohort members. A peripheral blood sample was provided by each donor, and peripheral blood mononuclear cells were used for TCR beta sequencing. The Qiagen DNeasy Blood Extraction Kit was used to extract genomic DNA from the blood cell samples. Via the germline V gene (reference sequence), CDR1 is GTSNPN and CDR2 SVGIG. The V end loses 5 bases and the J end loses 5 bases, and a stretch of 7 bases separates them. Measured from the cysteine to the phenylalanine, the CDR3 is 10 residues long. CDR3 DNA is the only sequence kept; it has 30 bases, read in frame from the first base. A note on this clone: No antigen is known for it. No base qualities exist here, and no much larger clone lies one base off it.

Libraries were constructed by the immunoSEQ multiplex PCR assay. For the multiplex PCR, a mixture combining 60 forward primers for TCR Vbeta segments and 13 reverse primers for TCR Jbeta segments was used. A multiplex PCR assay on genomic DNA amplified the CDR3 region of rearranged TCR beta genes. On the Illumina HiSeq System, the amplified TCR beta libraries were sequenced as 87-base-pair reads. Under the source paper's analysis protocol: A later analysis tallied approximately 87 million unique TCR beta chains across the approximately 670 repertoires, and approximately 11 million of those chains were shared by two or more donors. Raw reads were error-corrected and collapsed into unique sequences by a nearest-neighbor algorithm in which closely related sequences were merged to remove PCR and sequencing errors. To assign V, D and J gene segments, CDR3 sequences were aligned to IMGT reference sequences. For a sequence to be retained, a match of at least six nucleotides to both a V gene segment and a J gene segment was required. A rearrangement was called productive if the CDR3 had no stop codons and remained in frame with V and J, and every other rearrangement was called non-productive. Following IMGT convention, CDR3 was defined as the stretch from the second conserved V-encoded cysteine to the conserved J-encoded phenylalanine. In an earlier analysis of more than 550 of the donors, sequences lacking an unambiguous match to a single V gene segment were excluded. An earlier analysis of a few hundred of the donors classified V segments as functional when productive rearrangements were above 56.7% and as segregating when the standard deviation between donors was above 5%. A statistical classification framework was built for diagnosing cytomegalovirus status from the catalog of TCR beta chain sequences. In a later analysis, TCR nucleotide sequences were compared against IMGT/GENE-DB human TR gene sequences so that V and J genes could be assigned. Using the TCRdist pipeline, a later analysis assigned CDR3 sequences along with most-parsimonious VDJ recombination scenarios. In a later analysis, every TCR beta chain was defined by the combination of its CDR3 amino acid sequence and its V-gene family, and reads without a unique V-gene family were dropped. A later analysis removed several hundred highly shared, low-generation-probability nucleotide sequences to deal with suspected cross-contamination and a sequencing artifact. For each public chain, a later analysis derived a clonal expansion index from normalized ranks of inferred template counts within each repertoire. In a later analysis, generation probabilities were computed with a VDJ recombination model fitted to out-of-frame rearrangements, and the resulting probabilities were checked against IGoR. A later analysis scored TCR-TCR, TCR-HLA and TCR-CMV co-occurrence with hypergeometric tests, applying a repertoire-size bias correction to TCR pairs. To estimate false discovery rates, a later analysis permuted the HLA or CMV assignments 20 times. A later analysis grouped co-occurring TCRs with DBSCAN, adding TCRdist sequence similarity when clustering within HLA-allele-positive subsets. Repertoires with fewer than 30,000 or more than 120,000 public chains were left out of co-occurrence clustering, as were several repertoires with anomalous nucleotide sharing. The table comes from immuneACCESS by way of TCRdb, which keeps in-frame sequences with V and J called. Part of the clones is missing from these tables; in studies checked, under half for an unresolved V gene and the rest for unknown reasons. For V, J and clone size, that table is used; D and trimming come from the DNA. This sample is represented by a few hundred thousand clones; just under 85% of them were singletons. Roughly 2% of the sample is taken by the ten largest.

The sample taken for sequencing was PBMCs. This chain is built from TRBV30 and TRBJ2-7, with the D gene not confidently named. The clonotype originates from a woman between 40 and 55 years old in good health and CMV-seropositive. CDR3 sequence: CAWPVDEQYF. The DNA sequence reads TGTGCCTGGCCCGTCGACGAGCAGTACTTC.